This T cell receptor (beta chain) was documented in a study of blood T cell repertoires in COVID-19. Study in general: Material from acute and convalescent COVID-19 was sourced from the United States, Italy and Spain. In each case, the material was cDNA or gDNA derived from T cells, B-cell-depleted T cells, or PBMCs.

Germline CDR1 and CDR2: DFQATT and SNEGSKA (reference sequence). V shed 4 bases, J shed 3 bases, and the junction held 5 bases outside the gene matches. This CDR3 has 13 residues. Authors' data handling: Amplified reference gene primers provided the basis for estimating nucleated cell counts. Clones were sequenced by immunoSEQ multiplex PCR, and TCRdb holds only the in-frame ones, with some missing. V and J calls and clone size come straight from that table; D and trimming were deduced from the DNA. This table has fewer than 250,000 clones, roughly 84% appearing once. Seattle enrolled patients during active infection and tracked them longitudinally. In its sample, this clone was seen once.

The clonotype comes from a woman of 80 years or more with COVID-19, enrolled during active disease. Sequenced sample: peripheral blood. The gene calls are TRBV20-1 and TRBJ1-1; 7 positions agree with TRBD1. CDR3 in amino acids: CSATDRVDTEAFF. In DNA form, the CDR3 reads TGCAGTGCTACTGACAGGGTCGACACTGAAGCTTTCTTT.